Listed below are T cell receptor beta chains from one sample, sequenced in a study of T cells in Graves' hyperthyroidism and ophthalmopathy. One entry per CDR3 protein results from TCRdb running MiXCR on the multiplex PCR reads. The table shows 600,000 or so distinct CDR3 sequences, with 14% occurring only once. The source material was blood. The receptors come from a woman aged 45-65 years with Graves' ophthalmopathy. Both conserved end residues are part of each CDR3. The D gene is left open where the match is weak. Size is stated for part of the rows, as once, few or many counts, or as a class when the clone is expanded.

clone_size d_call j_call v_call cdr3_aa cdr3_nt
many - TRBJ1-3 TRBV6-1 CASGRKGIDSGNTIYF TGTGCCAGCGGCAGGAAGGGTATCGACTCTGGAAACACCATATATTTT
many - TRBJ1-1 TRBV18 CASSPVTPASEAFF TGTGCCAGCTCACCCGTGACACCGGCGAGTGAAGCTTTCTTT
few TRBD2 TRBJ2-5 TRBV9 CASSVEAGGPQETQYF TGTGCCAGCAGCGTAGAGGCGGGAGGGCCGCAAGAGACCCAGTACTTC
many TRBD2 TRBJ2-7 TRBV29-1 CSVGRGASSYEQYF TGCAGCGTTGGGCGGGGGGCCAGCTCCTACGAGCAGTACTTC
few - TRBJ1-1 TRBV7-2 CASSSPWIHEAFF TGTGCCAGCAGCTCCCCATGGATTCATGAAGCTTTCTTT
many - TRBJ2-2 TRBV11-2 CASSLDPGKGAGELFF TGTGCCAGCAGCTTAGATCCGGGCAAGGGCGCCGGGGAGCTGTTTTTT
many - TRBJ2-1 TRBV28 CASSLGSSSYNEQFF TGCGCCAGCAGCTTGGGATCGAGCTCCTACAATGAGCAGTTCTTC
many - TRBJ2-1 TRBV2 CASSEVQGNWNEQFF TGTGCCAGCAGTGAGGTACAGGGAAATTGGAATGAGCAGTTCTTC
few - TRBJ2-2 TRBV19 CASSAQGRTGELFF TGTGCCAGTAGTGCTCAGGGTCGCACCGGGGAGCTGTTTTTT
many TRBD2 TRBJ2-3 TRBV5-5 CASSLGTSGDTQYF TGTGCCAGCAGCCTGGGGACTAGCGGAGATACGCAGTATTTT
few - TRBJ2-7 TRBV20-1 CSATQDSDYEQYF TGCAGTGCCACACAGGACAGCGACTACGAGCAGTACTTC
- TRBD2 TRBJ2-7 TRBV6-1 CASNPGLAYEQYF TGTGCCAGCAATCCGGGACTAGCCTACGAGCAGTACTTC
- - TRBJ2-5 TRBV7-9 CASSDGDSLSRETQYF TGTGCCAGCAGCGACGGGGACTCCCTTTCTCGGGAGACCCAGTACTTC
many TRBD2 TRBJ2-7 TRBV6-5 CASSYSTWGGEQYF TGTGCCAGCAGTTACTCGACCTGGGGGGGCGAGCAGTACTTC
many - TRBJ1-1 TRBV5-1 CASSAGGQNTEAFF TGCGCCAGCAGCGCGGGGGGACAGAACACTGAAGCTTTCTTT
many - TRBJ1-1 TRBV20-1 CSARGYSLIAFF TGCAGTGCTAGGGGGTACTCTTTGATAGCTTTCTTT
many TRBD1 TRBJ1-1 TRBV18 CASSPGQGGAFF TGTGCCAGCTCACCCGGACAGGGAGGAGCTTTCTTT
few - TRBJ2-5 TRBV7-3 CASSDTRAPFRETQYF TGTGCCAGCAGTGACACGCGGGCCCCTTTCCGGGAGACCCAGTACTTC
- - TRBJ2-7 TRBV3-1 CASSPPSLAGDRHYEQYF TGTGCCAGCAGCCCCCCTTCGCTGGCAGGGGACCGCCACTACGAGCAGTACTTC
many - TRBJ2-7 TRBV12-3/TRBV12-4 CASSLRRELSYEQYF TGTGCCAGCAGTTTACGCAGGGAGCTCTCCTACGAGCAGTACTTC
many - TRBJ2-7 TRBV6-1 CASSPRQRTVYEQYF TGTGCCAGCAGCCCACGACAGCGAACCGTCTACGAGCAGTACTTC
- - TRBJ1-3 TRBV28 CASSLSGNGGNTIYF TGTGCCAGCAGTTTATCTGGTAATGGTGGAAACACCATATATTTT
many - TRBJ2-7 TRBV20-1 CGWLASSYEQYF TGCGGGTGGCTAGCGTCCTCCTACGAGCAGTACTTC
- - TRBJ1-1 TRBV12-3/TRBV12-4 CASRAWGDAEAFF TGTGCCAGCAGGGCATGGGGGGATGCTGAAGCTTTCTTT
- - TRBJ1-2 TRBV7-2 CASSSYREQNGYTF TGTGCCAGCAGCTCATACAGGGAGCAGAATGGCTACACCTTC
- - TRBJ1-2 TRBV6-5 CASRFQGLGYTF TGTGCCAGCCGTTTCCAGGGGTTGGGCTACACCTTC
many TRBD1 TRBJ2-5 TRBV6-2/TRBV6-3 CASSYEQGATYQETQYF TGTGCCAGCAGTTACGAACAGGGGGCTACGTACCAAGAGACCCAGTACTTC
many TRBD1 TRBJ2-7 TRBV20-1 CSARDFGTDYEQYF TGCAGTGCTAGAGATTTTGGGACAGACTACGAGCAGTACTTC
many TRBD2 TRBJ2-2 TRBV28 CASSLRVAGGLDAGELFF TGTGCCAGCAGTTTGAGGGTAGCGGGAGGGCTTGATGCCGGGGAGCTGTTTTTT
many - TRBJ2-3 TRBV9 CASSVDGRSSTDTQYF TGTGCCAGCAGCGTAGACGGCAGATCTAGCACAGATACGCAGTATTTT
few TRBD1 TRBJ2-3 TRBV4-1 CASSLPGQGAHSFTSTDTQYF TGCGCCAGCAGCCTACCGGGACAGGGGGCGCATTCGTTTACTAGCACAGATACGCAGTATTTT
many - TRBJ2-5 TRBV15 CATSDIYLETQYF TGTGCCACCAGCGACATCTATCTAGAGACCCAGTACTTC
many - TRBJ2-7 TRBV9 CASSAAVGAYEQYF TGTGCCAGCAGCGCAGCGGTAGGGGCCTACGAGCAGTACTTC
many - TRBJ2-3 TRBV6-6 CASSYSHTDTQYF TGTGCCAGCAGTTACAGCCACACAGATACGCAGTATTTT
many - TRBJ2-4 TRBV6-2/TRBV6-3 CASSYAASLVKNIQYF TGTGCCAGCAGTTACGCGGCTAGCCTTGTCAAAAACATTCAGTACTTC
few - TRBJ2-3 TRBV7-2 CAPEGSTDTQYF TGTGCCCCGGAGGGTAGCACAGATACGCAGTATTTT
few TRBD1 TRBJ2-1 TRBV24-1 CATSDTRTGTDEQFF TGTGCCACCAGTGATACGAGGACAGGGACGGATGAGCAGTTCTTC
many - TRBJ1-4 TRBV7-9 CASSRGDTTATNEKLFF TGTGCCAGCAGCCGCGGGGACACTACTGCAACTAATGAAAAACTGTTTTTT
many - TRBJ2-3 TRBV20-1 CSAVRPEGTDTQYF TGCAGTGCCGTTCGCCCGGAGGGTACAGATACGCAGTATTTT
- TRBD1 TRBJ1-2 TRBV9 CASSALDLGGDGYTF TGTGCCAGCAGCGCCCTAGACCTAGGGGGCGATGGCTACACCTTC